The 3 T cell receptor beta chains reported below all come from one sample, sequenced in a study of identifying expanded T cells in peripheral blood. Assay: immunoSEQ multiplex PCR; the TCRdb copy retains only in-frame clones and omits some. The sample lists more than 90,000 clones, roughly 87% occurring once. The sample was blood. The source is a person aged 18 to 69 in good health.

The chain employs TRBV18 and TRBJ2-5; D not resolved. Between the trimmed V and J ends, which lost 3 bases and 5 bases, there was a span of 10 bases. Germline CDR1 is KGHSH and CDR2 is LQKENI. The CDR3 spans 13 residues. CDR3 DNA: TGTGCCAGCTCACCCAGCCCAATGGAGACCCAGTACTTC. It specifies CASSPSPMETQYF. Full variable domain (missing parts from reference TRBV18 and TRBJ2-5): NAGVMQNPRHLVRRRGQEARLRCSPMKGHSHVYWYRQLPEEGLKFMVYLQKENIIDESGMPKERFSAEFPKEGPSILRIQQVVRGDSAAYFCASSPSPMETQYFGPGTRLLVL.

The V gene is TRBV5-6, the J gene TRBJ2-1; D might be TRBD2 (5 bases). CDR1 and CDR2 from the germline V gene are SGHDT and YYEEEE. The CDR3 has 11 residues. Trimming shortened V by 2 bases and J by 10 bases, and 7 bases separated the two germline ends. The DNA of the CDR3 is TGTGCCAGCAGCTTTGAGGGAGAGCAGTTCTTC. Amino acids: CASSFEGEQFF.

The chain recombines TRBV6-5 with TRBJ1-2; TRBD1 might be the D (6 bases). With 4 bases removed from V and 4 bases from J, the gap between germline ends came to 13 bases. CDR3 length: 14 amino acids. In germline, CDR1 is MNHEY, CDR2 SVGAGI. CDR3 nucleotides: TGTGCCAGCAGTTCCCTGGACAGTAGCTATGGCTACACCTTC. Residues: CASSSLDSSYGYTF.